The 10 T cell receptor beta chains presented below share a single source sample, sequenced in a study of blood T cells in healthy people across ages. The second PCR ran roughly 7 to 12 cycles with a sample-barcoded 5' primer and J-beta primers. MiXCR was run by TCRdb on the 5' RACE reads, yielding one entry per CDR3 protein. Among 1,500,000 or so distinct CDR3 sequences listed, approximately 42% were seen once. Sample: blood. All receptors derive from a woman aged 18-29 years in good health.

This clonotype was recorded only once. The J gene is TRBJ2-1, the V gene TRBV7-2; 8 bases match TRBD1. CDR1 SGHTA and CDR2 FQGNSA come from the germline V gene. This CDR3 has 17 amino acids. Trimming removed 5 bases from V and 1 base from J; junction bases left unmatched: 10. CDR3 residues: CASSPGQGRSSYNEQFF. Written as DNA, the CDR3 is TGTGCCAGCAGCCCCGGACAGGGTAGATCGTCCTACAATGAGCAGTTCTTC.

The genes are TRBV5-1 and TRBJ2-3, with D perhaps assigned TRBD1 or TRBD2 (6 bases each). This CDR3 has 15 amino acids. CDR1 and CDR2 (germline): SGHRS, YFSETQ. V shed 5 bases and J shed 3 bases, with 16 bases lying between them. In DNA form, the CDR3 reads TGCGCCAGCAGGTCCACAGGGAGGATGACAGATACGCAGTATTTT. Translation: CASRSTGRMTDTQYF.

This chain connects TRBV6-2 or TRBV6-3 to TRBJ2-7, with TRBD1 identical over 10 bases. J lost 7 bases, V lost 3 bases, and 9 bases had no gene match. The germline CDR1 and CDR2 sequences are MNHEY and SVGEGT. The CDR3 totals 15 residues. In nucleotides, the CDR3 is TGTGCCAGCAGTTATCACGGGACAGGGGAAAGAGAGCAGTACTTC. As protein: CASSYHGTGEREQYF.

This clonotype came up a few times. This chain connects TRBV7-3 to TRBJ2-7, with 9 bases fitting TRBD1. From germline, CDR1 is SGHTA and CDR2 FQGTGA. V trimming: 3 bases; J trimming: 1 base; junction bases outside the gene matches: 7. This CDR3 comprises 16 residues. DNA of the CDR3: TGTGCCAGCAGCTTGGGAGGAGGGACAGGGTCCTACGAGCAGTACTTC. Translating gives CASSLGGGTGSYEQYF.

This chain uses TRBV11-2 with TRBJ2-3, with D unresolved. V dropped 7 bases and J dropped 11 bases, with 19 bases sitting between them. There are 13 residues in the CDR3. Looked up from germline, CDR1 is SGHAT and CDR2 is FQNNGV. The CDR3 coding sequence is TGTGCCAGCACCACGGTAGTGGGTCCATGGCAGTATTTT. Its protein product is CASTTVVGPWQYF.

This clonotype has more than one count but fewer than ten. The chain links TRBV13 to TRBJ1-1; 9 bases are a match to TRBD1. V was clipped by 5 bases and J by 2 bases; unmatched bases: 6. Germline loops: CDR1 PRHDT, CDR2 FYEKMQ (reference sequence). The CDR3 is made up of 15 amino acids. In nucleotides, the CDR3 is TGTGCCAGCAGCCCAGGGGGACAGGGCAACACTGAAGCTTTCTTT. This gives the protein CASSPGGQGNTEAFF.

This clonotype was seen a handful of times. The rearrangement links TRBV29-1 to TRBJ2-3, with TRBD2 identical over 8 bases. V gave up 7 bases and J gave up 2 bases; unmatched junction bases: 11. This CDR3 spans 15 amino acids. The germline gives CDR1 SQVTM, CDR2 ANQGSEA. CDR3 region: CSANSAGGFTDTQYF. CDR3 coding DNA: TGCAGCGCCAATTCCGCGGGGGGTTTCACAGATACGCAGTATTTT.

CDR3 loop: CASSLDPAVEAFF. The DNA of the CDR3 is TGTGCCAGCAGTTTGGACCCAGCAGTGGAAGCTTTCTTT. The chain carries TRBV6-5 and TRBJ1-1, with unresolved D. Germline CDR1 and CDR2: MNHEY and SVGAGI. V lost 4 bases, J lost 8 bases, and 14 bases lay in between. The CDR3 has 13 amino acids.

This clonotype was seen a few times. The V and J genes are TRBV7-2 and TRBJ1-5; D is unresolved. The CDR3 totals 15 residues. V lost 3 bases and J 5 bases, leaving 14 bases between the germline ends. CDR1 and CDR2 (germline): SGHTA, FQGNSA. The CDR3 is CASSFGAGVDQPQHF. CDR3 coding DNA: TGTGCCAGCAGCTTCGGTGCTGGCGTGGATCAGCCCCAGCATTTT.

This clonotype was counted a few times. This chain joins TRBV6-5 and TRBJ1-1; D not resolved. Trimming took off 0 bases at V and 11 bases at J, with 13 bases between the two ends. The CDR3 runs to 13 residues. Germline CDR1 and CDR2: MNHEY and SVGAGI. The CDR3 nucleotides are TGTGCCAGCAGTTACTCTAGCGGGAGGAATGCTTTCTTT. Encoded protein: CASSYSSGRNAFF.